This entry lists 25 T cell receptor beta chains sequenced from one sample in a study of Ad26.COV2.S vaccination and SARS-CoV-2 variants. Data came from immunoSEQ multiplex PCR; TCRdb stores just in-frame clones and leaves some out. The table has 400,000 to 500,000 clones, 70% to 90% seen once; the top ten hold 3.6%. The treatment was: roughly 18 received Ad26.COV2.S at low or high dose, single or two shots; 5 received placebo; per-sample allocation not given. The samples were gathered on day 63 after the first injection of vaccine or placebo. The sequences come from peripheral blood, collected in a trial of Ad26.COV2.S vaccine versus placebo. All receptors derive from a person aged 18-60 years who received the Ad26.COV2.S COVID-19 vaccine or a placebo.

In this sample, this clone turned up once. This chain uses TRBV27 with TRBJ2-6, with D maybe TRBD1 (6 bases). From germline, CDR1 is MNHEY and CDR2 SMNVEV (reference sequence). The V end lost 5 bases, the J end lost 0 bases, and 14 bases lay between the germline ends. The CDR3 runs 17 residues. CDR3 in amino acids: CASSIGTTLSGANVLTF. Here the CDR3 DNA reads TGTGCCAGCAGTATAGGGACAACACTCTCTGGGGCCAACGTCCTGACTTTC.

This clone was counted a few times. This specimen includes other DNA sequences encoding the same CDR3. The chain combines TRBV5-1 with TRBJ2-5; no reliable D call. Germline assignment: CDR1 SGHRS and CDR2 YFSETQ. The CDR3 has 14 residues. V dropped 0 bases and J dropped 2 bases, with 8 bases sitting between them. The CDR3: CASSLGAAQETQYF. The CDR3 DNA is TGCGCCAGCAGCTTGGGGGCAGCACAAGAGACCCAGTACTTC.

V gene TRBV5-6 combines with J gene TRBJ1-3; D gene uncertain. In germline, CDR1 is SGHDT, CDR2 YYEEEE. Trimming stripped 2 bases from V and 1 base from J, with 16 bases between. CDR3 length equals 17 residues. In DNA form, the CDR3 reads TGTGCCAGCAGCTTCGAAGCGGGCCTCCGTTCTGGAAACACCATATATTTT. This gives the protein CASSFEAGLRSGNTIYF.

This chain uses TRBV30 with TRBJ1-4, with D unresolved. The CDR3 loop spans 15 amino acids. CDR1 is GTSNPN and CDR2 is SVGIG in the germline V gene (reference sequence). V gave up 1 base and J gave up 8 bases, with 17 bases separating them. The CDR3 coding sequence is TGTGCCTGGAGTGGAAGGGTGGGTGGGGAAGAAAAACTGTTTTTT. It is translated as CAWSGRVGGEEKLFF.

For the CDR3, the DNA is TGTGCCAGCAGCCAAGAAATTGGGGGGAGTGAAGCTTTCTTT. Its translation is CASSQEIGGSEAFF. This chain links TRBV4-2 with TRBJ1-1; D is possibly TRBD1 (5 bases). Between the trimmed V and J ends, which lost 0 bases and 7 bases, there was a span of 12 bases. The CDR3 contains 14 residues. Germline loops: CDR1 LGHNA, CDR2 YNFKEQ.

The chain has TRBV9 and TRBJ2-3; perhaps D is TRBD1 or TRBD2 (5 bases each). V was cut by 3 bases and J by 1 base, with 12 bases left in between. CDR1 is SGDLS and CDR2 is YYNGEE in the germline V gene. The CDR3 contains 15 residues. CDR3 sequence reads: CASSENGARTDTQYF. For the CDR3, the DNA is TGTGCCAGCAGCGAGAACGGGGCGCGCACAGATACGCAGTATTTT.

The chain has TRBV28 and TRBJ1-2, with D possibly matching TRBD1 (5 bases). In germline, CDR1 is MDHEN, CDR2 SYDVKM. Deletions cut 10 bases from V and 5 bases from J, with 26 bases between. The CDR3 is 16 residues long. The chain's CDR3 is CAIKPRGDLNRYGYTF. Here the CDR3 DNA reads TGTGCCATCAAACCCCGGGGGGATCTAAACCGATATGGCTACACCTTC.

The chain recombines TRBV13 with TRBJ2-3; D remains unclear. Trimming took off 4 bases at V and 5 bases at J, with 10 bases between the two ends. CDR1 is PRHDT, CDR2 FYEKMQ, per germline (reference sequence). This CDR3 comprises 13 residues. In DNA, the CDR3 is TGTGCCAGCAGCTCGGACGGCGAAGATACGCAGTATTTT. Amino acids: CASSSDGEDTQYF.

J is TRBJ2-3 and V is TRBV5-1, with 9 bases identical to TRBD2. The V gene's germline CDR1 is SGHRS and CDR2 YFSETQ. CDR3 length: 17 residues. The junction had 12 bases not matched to a gene; V was cut back by 3 bases and J by 4 bases. The CDR3 coding sequence is TGCGCCAGCAGCTCCCTACCGGGAGCGGGGGGATCAGATACGCAGTATTTT. This encodes CASSSLPGAGGSDTQYF.

This rearrangement joins TRBV30 to TRBJ1-6; D uncertain. Germline V gene data show CDR1 as GTSNPN and CDR2 as SVGIG (reference sequence). V was clipped by 3 bases and J by 0 bases, with 6 bases between them. This CDR3 is built from 14 residues. The CDR3 sequence is CAWRSSSYNSPLHF. As DNA, the CDR3 is TGTGCCTGGAGGAGTAGCTCCTATAATTCACCCCTCCACTTT.

V gene TRBV6-5 combines with J gene TRBJ1-1; no reliable D call. Trimming pared 0 bases from V and 8 bases from J, leaving 10 bases between. This CDR3 has 13 amino acids. The V gene's germline CDR1 is MNHEY and CDR2 SVGAGI. In DNA, the CDR3 is TGTGCCAGCAGTTACTCGAGCGGTTACGAAGCTTTCTTT. Its protein is CASSYSSGYEAFF.

This clone was counted between two and nine times. The rearrangement links TRBV19 to TRBJ1-3; TRBD1 matches at 9 bases. The CDR3 consists of 12 residues. The germline CDR1 and CDR2 sequences are LNHDA and SQIVND (reference sequence). V gave up 11 bases and J gave up 8 bases; unmatched junction bases: 7. CDR3 region: CAVGTGIYTIYF. In nucleotides, the CDR3 is TGTGCCGTCGGGACAGGGATTTACACCATATATTTT.

This chain links TRBV7-3 with TRBJ2-2, with a tentative D call TRBD2 (7 bases). The germline gives CDR1 SGHTA, CDR2 FQGTGA. The CDR3 spans 16 residues. Trimming cost V 2 bases and J 5 bases, with 15 bases left between them. For the CDR3, the DNA is TGTGCCAGCAGCTTATTCGGGGGGCGCTTTACCGGGGAGCTGTTTTTT. Its translation: CASSLFGGRFTGELFF.

The chain combines TRBV7-2 with TRBJ1-2, with D possibly TRBD1 on 6 matching bases. The CDR3 contains 15 residues. Trimming pared 11 bases from V and 3 bases from J, leaving 22 bases between. Germline V gives CDR1 SGHTA, CDR2 FQGNSA. The CDR3 nucleotides are TGTGCCTCTCTCAGCGGGGGCCTGAGGTACTATGGCTACACCTTC. Encoded protein: CASLSGGLRYYGYTF.

The chain combines TRBV3-1 (or the pseudogene TRBV3-2) with TRBJ2-2; D possibly corresponds to TRBD1 (6 bases). Looked up from germline, CDR1 is LGHDT and CDR2 is YNNKEL (reference sequence). Trimming stripped 2 bases from V and 4 bases from J, with 8 bases between. The CDR3 totals 14 residues. The CDR3 sequence: CASSQRQATGELFF. As DNA, the CDR3 is TGTGCCAGCAGCCAACGACAGGCCACCGGGGAGCTGTTTTTT.

This clone was recorded once. The genes are TRBV5-1 and TRBJ2-7; D may be TRBD2 (5 bases). Germline V gives CDR1 SGHRS, CDR2 YFSETQ. CDR3 length equals 12 residues. V dropped 0 bases and J dropped 6 bases, with 7 bases sitting between them. The CDR3 DNA sequence: TGCGCCAGCAGCTTGGGAGGGTTCGAGCAGTACTTC. Its translation: CASSLGGFEQYF.

The genes are TRBV5-5 and TRBJ2-1, with 9 bases lining up with TRBD2. CDR3 length equals 16 residues. From germline, CDR1 is SGHKS and CDR2 YYEKEE (reference sequence). The V and J ends lost 2 bases and 8 bases, in that order; junction bases with no gene match: 11. The CDR3 region is CASSFKAGGLIDEQFF. The DNA of the CDR3 is TGTGCCAGCAGCTTTAAAGCGGGGGGTCTCATCGATGAGCAGTTCTTC.

This chain connects TRBV11-3 to TRBJ2-2; D gene unclear. Germline-derived CDR1 and CDR2 are SGHNT and YENEEA. The CDR3 length is 14 residues. V gave up 0 bases and J gave up 4 bases, with 6 bases separating them. The DNA of the CDR3 is TGTGCCAGCAGCTTAGATCTCGGCACCGGGGAGCTGTTTTTT. Residues: CASSLDLGTGELFF.

CDR3 sequence: CATLAGGAYTEAFF. CDR3 in DNA: TGTGCCACCCTCGCGGGGGGAGCTTACACTGAAGCTTTCTTT. This chain joins TRBV10-3 and TRBJ1-1, with TRBD1 as a possible D gene (5 bases). Trimming removed 10 bases at V and 3 bases at J, with 18 bases between. CDR3 length equals 14 residues. Germline V gives CDR1 ENHRY, CDR2 SYGVKD.

Only one count was recorded for this clone. The chain links TRBV5-6 to TRBJ1-5; a possible D gene is TRBD1 (6 bases). V was shortened by 0 bases and J by 2 bases, with 9 bases between the two germline ends. Germline V gene lookup returns CDR1 SGHDT and CDR2 YYEEEE. There are 15 residues in the CDR3. In DNA form, the CDR3 reads TGTGCCAGCAGCTTGGGGGGGCAGGGCAATCAGCCCCAGCATTTT. Its translation is CASSLGGQGNQPQHF.

The V call is TRBV4-2, the J call TRBJ1-2; D remains unclear. The germline CDR1 and CDR2 sequences are LGHNA and YNFKEQ. Trimming removed 4 bases at V and 4 bases at J, with 10 bases between. CDR3 size: 13 residues. The CDR3 protein is CASSLRVSYGYTF. The CDR3 coding sequence is TGTGCCAGCAGCCTTCGGGTCAGCTATGGCTACACCTTC.

Comment on this clone: The sample holds other DNA sequences that translate to the same CDR3. The chain combines TRBV19 with TRBJ1-5; D gene ambiguous. The CDR3 is made up of 13 amino acids. CDR1 and CDR2 from the germline V gene are LNHDA and SQIVND (reference sequence). The V end was cut by 2 bases, the J end by 4 bases, with 6 bases between. CDR3 sequence reads: CASSISRNQPQHF. The CDR3 bases are TGTGCCAGTAGTATATCCAGAAATCAGCCCCAGCATTTT. The complete variable domain, with remaining parts taken from reference TRBV19 and TRBJ1-5, reads DGGITQSPKYLFRKEGQNVTLSCEQNLNHDAMYWYRQDPGQGLRLIYYSQIVNDFQKGDIAEGYSVSREKKESFPLTVTSAQKNPTAFYLCASSISRNQPQHFGDGTRLSIL.

The CDR3 loop is CASSKTGTPYNSPLHF. As DNA, the CDR3 is TGTGCCAGCAGTAAGACAGGGACGCCCTATAATTCACCCCTCCACTTT. The chain joins TRBV27 to TRBJ1-6; 7 bases align to TRBD1. Germline CDR1 reads MNHEY; CDR2 reads SMNVEV (reference sequence). V was clipped by 5 bases and J by 2 bases; unmatched bases: 6. This CDR3 comprises 16 residues.

The J gene is TRBJ2-1, the V gene TRBV27, with unresolved D. V was pared by 5 bases and J by 4 bases, with 15 bases between. Germline CDR1 and CDR2: MNHEY and SMNVEV (reference sequence). This CDR3 region has 15 residues. This chain's CDR3 is CASSPNSGPYNEQFF. The CDR3 bases are TGTGCCAGCAGTCCAAATTCCGGGCCATACAATGAGCAGTTCTTC.

The V and J genes are TRBV7-2 and TRBJ2-5; no definite D call. CDR1 and CDR2 (germline): SGHTA, FQGNSA. Deletions cut 1 base from V and 5 bases from J, with 2 bases between. There are 11 residues in the CDR3. The CDR3 loop reads CASSLVETQYF. CDR3 sequence (DNA): TGTGCCAGCAGCTTAGTGGAGACCCAGTACTTC.